Reported below is one T cell receptor (beta chain). Across under 25 US areas, participants ranged in age from about 18 to 90 years. These data originate in a study of blood T cell repertoires in COVID-19. Across the study: PBMCs, B-cell-depleted T cells, or T cells provided the cDNA or gDNA that made up the material.

CDR1 is KGHSH and CDR2 is LQKENI in the germline V gene. CDR3 length: 15 residues. The J segment lost 2 bases and the V segment lost 3 bases, leaving 6 bases of the junction unmatched. Per the authors' pipeline: Nucleated cell number was recorded as an estimate derived from reference gene primer amplification. Assay used: immunoSEQ multiplex PCR; TCRdb lists only in-frame clones, some missing. For V, J and clone size, that table is used; D and trimming come from the DNA. This table holds a few hundred thousand clones, 83% found once. The receptor's source is a woman between 50 and 59 years old who had recovered from COVID-19. This chain links TRBV18 with TRBJ1-1; the match to TRBD1 covers 7 bases. Material for sequencing was PBMCs or T cells enriched from blood (not recorded which). The CDR3 protein is CASSPRTGPNTEAFF. The CDR3 coding sequence is TGTGCCAGCTCACCGCGGACAGGTCCTAACACTGAAGCTTTCTTT.